This T cell receptor beta chain was sequenced during a study of CD8+ T cells in alopecia areata. Study observations and caveats: Clonality in lesional scalp, especially alopecia totalis/universalis, exceeded that of normal scalp.

RNA was extracted and reverse transcribed into cDNA as the sequencing template. The protocol was immunoSEQ multiplex PCR, while the TCRdb copy is restricted to in-frame clones and leaves out a portion. The data show more than 95,000 clones, roughly two fifths seen once. This clone was observed a few times. Its matching antigen is unknown. The clonotype originates from a human donor with alopecia areata. Sequencing was carried out using CD4+ T cells sorted from blood.

As DNA, the CDR3 is TGCGCCAGCAGGGACAGCGACAATCAGCCCCAGCATTTT. It codes for CASRDSDNQPQHF. This chain uses TRBV5-1 with TRBJ1-5, with a weak D call TRBD1 (6 bases). The CDR3 consists of 13 residues. CDR1 and CDR2 (germline): SGHRS, YFSETQ. With 5 bases removed from V and 3 bases from J, the gap between germline ends came to 9 bases.